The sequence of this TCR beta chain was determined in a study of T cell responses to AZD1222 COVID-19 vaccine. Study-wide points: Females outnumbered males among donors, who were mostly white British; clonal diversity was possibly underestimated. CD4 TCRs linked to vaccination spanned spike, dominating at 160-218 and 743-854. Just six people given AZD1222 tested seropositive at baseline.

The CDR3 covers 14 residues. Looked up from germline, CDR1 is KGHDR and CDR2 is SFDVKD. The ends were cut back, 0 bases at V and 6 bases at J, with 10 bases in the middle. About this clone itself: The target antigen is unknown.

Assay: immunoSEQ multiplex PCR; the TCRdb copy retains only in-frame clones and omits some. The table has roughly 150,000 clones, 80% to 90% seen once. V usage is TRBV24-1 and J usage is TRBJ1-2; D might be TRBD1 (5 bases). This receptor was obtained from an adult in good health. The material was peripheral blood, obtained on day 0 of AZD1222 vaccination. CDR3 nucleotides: TGTGCCACCAGTGATTTGTCAGGGACCGATGGCTACACCTTC. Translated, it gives CATSDLSGTDGYTF.